Below are 32 T cell receptor beta chains sequenced from a single sample in a study of T cell responses to AZD1222 COVID-19 vaccine. TCRdb's table, derived via immunoSEQ multiplex PCR, lists solely in-frame clones and lacks some. The data hold 250,000 to 300,000 clones, with 90% to 95% observed a single time. Here the sequenced sample was peripheral blood, taken 28 days after the second AZD1222 dose. The receptors originated from an adult who received the AZD1222 COVID-19 vaccine.

This clone has just one count. The chain employs TRBV7-2 and TRBJ1-2, with 8 nucleotides matching TRBD1. Per the germline V gene, CDR1 is SGHTA and CDR2 is FQGNSA. The CDR3 has 13 residues. The J segment lost 8 bases and the V segment lost 6 bases, leaving 8 bases of the junction unmatched. This CDR3 is CASSAGTGLGYTF. Here the CDR3 DNA reads TGTGCCAGCAGTGCCGGGACAGGCTTAGGCTACACCTTC. Complete variable domain (other parts from reference TRBV7-2 and TRBJ1-2): GAGVSQSPSNKVTEKGKDVELRCDPISGHTALYWYRQSLGQGLEFLIYFQGNSAPDKSGLPSDRFSAERTGGSVSTLTIQRTQQEDSAVYLCASSAGTGLGYTFGSGTRLTVV.

The genes are TRBV6-5 and TRBJ1-5, with 7 bases identical to TRBD1. The CDR3 runs 15 residues. CDR1 and CDR2 from the germline V gene are MNHEY and SVGAGI. V shed 6 bases and J 4 bases; nucleotides not matched to a gene: 9. CDR3 amino acids: CASRPAGGINQPQHF. The CDR3 nucleotides are TGTGCCAGCAGGCCTGCAGGGGGAATAAATCAGCCCCAGCATTTT.

The chain recombines TRBV7-2 with TRBJ2-4, with TRBD2 identical over 8 bases. The CDR3 is made up of 17 amino acids. Per the germline V gene, CDR1 is SGHTA and CDR2 is FQGNSA. V lost 1 base, J lost 0 bases, and 5 bases stayed unmatched. In DNA form, the CDR3 reads TGTGCCAGCAGCTTAGTAGTGGCGGGAGGAGCCAAAAACATTCAGTACTTC. Translating it yields CASSLVVAGGAKNIQYF.

V gene TRBV19 combines with J gene TRBJ2-3; 11 bases fit TRBD2. Trimming took 9 bases from V and 6 from J; bases not matched to a gene: 11. The CDR3 sequence is 15 residues long. Germline CDR1 reads LNHDA; CDR2 reads SQIVND (reference sequence). The CDR3 region is CASLSIAGGVDTQYF. Written as DNA, the CDR3 is TGTGCCAGCCTTTCTATAGCGGGAGGGGTGGATACGCAGTATTTT.

The chain combines TRBV28 with TRBJ2-5, with 7 bases identical to TRBD1. Germline V gives CDR1 MDHEN, CDR2 SYDVKM. The length of the CDR3 is 16 residues. Germline trimming cut 5 bases from V and 2 bases from J; bases unmatched to any gene: 11. The CDR3 bases are TGTGCCAGCAGTCCCCGACAGGGAAGGAGGCAAGAGACCCAGTACTTC. Translating gives CASSPRQGRRQETQYF. Full variable domain (remainder filled in from reference TRBV28 and TRBJ2-5): DVKVTQSSRYLVKRTGEKVFLECVQDMDHENMFWYRQDPGLGLRLIYFSYDVKMKEKGDIPEGYSVSREKKERFSLILESASTNQTSMYLCASSPRQGRRQETQYFGPGTRLLVL.

The V and J genes are TRBV5-4 and TRBJ2-3; D gene ambiguous. The CDR3 length is 14 residues. Trimming left V 4 bases short and J 2 bases short, with 11 bases between. CDR1 SGHNT and CDR2 YYREEE come from the germline V gene (reference sequence). In DNA, the CDR3 is TGTGCCAGCAGCGCAACCCGATTCACAGATACGCAGTATTTT. This encodes CASSATRFTDTQYF. Drawing the rest from reference TRBV5-4 and TRBJ2-3, the complete variable domain is ETGVTQSPTHLIKTRGQQVTLRCSSQSGHNTVSWYQQALGQGPQFIFQYYREEENGRGNFPPRFSGLQFPNYSSELNVNALELDDSALYLCASSATRFTDTQYFGPGTRLTVL.

This chain joins TRBV10-1 and TRBJ2-5; possibly TRBD1 or TRBD2 for D (5 bases each). The germline CDR1 and CDR2 sequences are WNHNN and SYGVQD (reference sequence). The V gene lost 0 bases and the J gene lost 0 bases, with 8 bases spanning the gap. This CDR3 has 15 residues. The CDR3 DNA is TGCGCCAGCAGTGAGTCGAGGGGATACCAAGAGACCCAGTACTTC. Protein: CASSESRGYQETQYF.

On this clone: Other DNA sequences in this sample translate to the same CDR3. CDR3 DNA sequence: TGTGCCAGCAGCGTTGGCGGGACAGATACGCAGTATTTT. Its translation: CASSVGGTDTQYF. The chain uses TRBV9 and TRBJ2-3; D is perhaps TRBD2 (5 bases). The CDR3 runs to 13 residues. Germline loops: CDR1 SGDLS, CDR2 YYNGEE. Trimming removed 2 bases from V and 3 bases from J, with 7 bases in between.

This chain connects TRBV5-1 to TRBJ2-7; possible D gene TRBD2, 6 bases. This CDR3 region has 16 residues. Germline lookup yields CDR1 SGHRS and CDR2 YFSETQ. Trimming took 0 bases from V and 2 from J, leaving 15 bases between them. CDR3 sequence: CASSLVPLAQTYEQYF. Here the CDR3 DNA reads TGCGCCAGCAGCTTGGTTCCCCTAGCGCAGACCTACGAGCAGTACTTC.

The chain has TRBV29-1 and TRBJ1-2; 7 bases map to TRBD1. Germline V gives CDR1 SQVTM, CDR2 ANQGSEA. Trimming took 7 bases from V and 8 from J; bases not matched to a gene: 10. The CDR3 contains 12 residues. CDR3 coding DNA: TGCAGCGCCCCGACAGGGTTGGGCGGCTACACCTTC. It encodes CSAPTGLGGYTF.

The rearrangement joins TRBV30 to TRBJ2-2; 9 bases are a match to TRBD1. Germline CDR1 is GTSNPN and CDR2 is SVGIG (reference sequence). With V trimmed by 3 bases and J by 4 bases, 6 bases remained unmatched. This CDR3 spans 15 amino acids. The CDR3 DNA follows: TGTGCCTGGAGCCGAATGACAGGGGGCACCGGGGAGCTGTTTTTT. Encoded protein: CAWSRMTGGTGELFF.

This clone occurred a few times. The genes are TRBV27 and TRBJ1-2; 9 bases match TRBD1. This CDR3 comprises 13 residues. Unmatched junction bases numbered 7, after V lost 6 bases and J lost 8 bases. The germline gives CDR1 MNHEY, CDR2 SMNVEV (reference sequence). The CDR3 coding sequence is TGTGCCAGCAGCAACCCCGGGACAGGGGGCTACACCTTC. Encoded protein: CASSNPGTGGYTF.

The rearrangement joins TRBV11-2 to TRBJ1-1; D perhaps matches TRBD1 (5 bases). V dropped 8 bases and J dropped 3 bases, with 13 bases sitting between them. The germline V gene encodes CDR1 SGHAT and CDR2 FQNNGV. This CDR3 is built from 13 residues. The CDR3 sequence is CASRDRPDTEAFF. DNA for the CDR3: TGTGCCAGCCGAGACAGACCTGACACTGAAGCTTTCTTT.

The chain joins TRBV15 to TRBJ1-5, with D possibly TRBD1 on 6 matching bases. Between the trimmed V and J ends, which lost 8 bases and 4 bases, there was a span of 21 bases. The germline gives CDR1 LNHNV, CDR2 YYDKDF (reference sequence). The CDR3 extends over 16 amino acids. The CDR3 nucleotides are TGTGCCACCCAGGCGGGCCTAAAAGGGGGGAATCAGCCCCAGCATTTT. This sequence encodes CATQAGLKGGNQPQHF. The whole variable domain, filled in from reference TRBV15 and TRBJ1-5, reads DAMVIQNPRYQVTQFGKPVTLSCSQTLNHNVMYWYQQKSSQAPKLLFHYYDKDFNNEADTPDNFQSRRPNTSFCFLDIRSPGLGDTAMYLCATQAGLKGGNQPQHFGDGTRLSIL.

The J gene is TRBJ2-7, the V gene TRBV5-5; TRBD1 might be the D (5 bases). The V gene lost 0 bases and the J gene lost 7 bases, with 17 bases spanning the gap. Germline V lookup: CDR1 SGHKS, CDR2 YYEKEE (reference sequence). The CDR3 covers 15 residues. The CDR3 DNA sequence: TGTGCCAGCAGCTTGGTCAGACAGTCTGCTGGGGAGCAGTACTTC. Its translation is CASSLVRQSAGEQYF.

The gene calls are TRBV29-1 and TRBJ2-7; 9 bases line up with TRBD1. This CDR3 is 14 amino acids long. Germline values: CDR1 SQVTM, CDR2 ANQGSEA. V dropped 3 bases and J dropped 3; count of bases not matched to a gene: 6. The chain's CDR3 is CSVDRTGDFYEQYF. In DNA form, the CDR3 reads TGCAGCGTTGATAGGACAGGGGACTTCTACGAGCAGTACTTC.

The chain uses TRBV12-2 and TRBJ1-2. TRBV12-2 is reported as a pseudogene. This CDR3 is 12 amino acids long. CDR3 protein: CASRNSGYGYTF. CDR3 DNA: TGTGCAAGTCGCAACTCGGGCTATGGCTACACCTTC.

V and J are TRBV12-3 or TRBV12-4 and TRBJ2-7; a possible D gene is TRBD2 (6 bases). The V gene lost 4 bases and the J gene lost 8 bases, with 15 bases spanning the gap. The CDR3 sequence is 13 residues long. CDR3 nucleotide sequence: TGTGCCAGCAGTTCGGAGGGTTCTAGAAAGCAGTACTTC. This codes for CASSSEGSRKQYF.

The chain links TRBV5-1 to TRBJ2-5, with TRBD2 matching 7 bases. This CDR3 has 14 amino acids. Trimming took 4 bases from V and 7 from J; bases not matched to a gene: 10. CDR1 SGHRS and CDR2 YFSETQ come from the germline V gene. Here the CDR3 reads CASSAGDHLATQYF. The DNA for the CDR3 is TGCGCCAGCAGCGCGGGGGACCATCTGGCGACCCAGTACTTC.

The sample holds one count of this clone. This chain connects TRBV6-5 to TRBJ1-1, with 8 bases identical to TRBD1. The J segment lost 5 bases and the V segment lost 7 bases, leaving 9 bases of the junction unmatched. The CDR3 length is 14 residues. From germline, CDR1 is MNHEY and CDR2 SVGAGI. The CDR3 protein is CASTDRERRTEAFF. The DNA for the CDR3 is TGTGCCAGCACGGACAGGGAGAGGAGGACTGAAGCTTTCTTT.

This chain connects TRBV18 to TRBJ1-6; D is undetermined. Trimming took 3 bases from V and 8 from J, leaving 14 bases between them. The V gene's germline CDR1 is KGHSH and CDR2 LQKENI. The length of the CDR3 is 15 residues. CDR3 sequence reads: CASSPSRKPDSPLHF. The CDR3 DNA follows: TGTGCCAGCTCACCGTCAAGGAAACCAGATTCACCCCTCCACTTT.

J is TRBJ2-1 and V is TRBV12-3 or TRBV12-4; no firm D call. The CDR3 is made up of 12 amino acids. Trimming removed 3 bases at V and 7 bases at J, with 7 bases between. The CDR3 loop reads CASSFGLNEQFF. CDR3 coding DNA: TGTGCCAGCAGTTTTGGCCTAAATGAGCAGTTCTTC.

The chain uses TRBV2 and TRBJ2-3, with D unclear. Germline V lookup: CDR1 SNHLY, CDR2 FYNNEI. V was pared by 4 bases and J by 5 bases, with 7 bases between. The CDR3 length is 12 residues. CDR3 nucleotides: TGTGCCAGCAGTGTCAGCCGAGATACGCAGTATTTT. This encodes CASSVSRDTQYF.

This clone occurred once. As DNA, the CDR3 is TGTGCCAGCAGCCGGGAACCGACATGGGAGCTGTTTTTT. Protein sequence: CASSREPTWELFF. The chain carries TRBV11-1 and TRBJ2-2; a possible D gene is TRBD2 (5 bases). Trimming pared 5 bases from V and 9 bases from J, leaving 13 bases between. Per the germline V gene, CDR1 is SGHAT and CDR2 is FQDESV (reference sequence). The CDR3 runs 13 residues.

The chain has TRBV21-1 and TRBJ1-2. TRBV21-1 is labeled a pseudogene. The CDR3 sequence is 13 residues long. The CDR3 region has the DNA TGTGCCAGCAGCAAACGGGGATACCATGGCTACACCTTC. Amino acid sequence: CASSKRGYHGYTF.

The chain carries TRBV25-1 and TRBJ2-2, with TRBD1 identical over 8 bases. V was clipped by 3 bases and J by 4 bases; unmatched bases: 7. The CDR3 contains 16 residues. CDR1 MGHDK and CDR2 SYGVNS come from the germline V gene. CDR3 in amino acids: CASSDPGQGTTGELFF. CDR3 in DNA: TGTGCCAGCAGTGACCCCGGACAGGGTACCACCGGGGAGCTGTTTTTT.

V is TRBV11-2 and J is TRBJ2-1; 8 bases are a match to TRBD1. V lost 5 bases to trimming and J lost 2 bases; unmatched junction nucleotides: 5. Germline-derived CDR1 and CDR2 are SGHAT and FQNNGV. This CDR3 has 15 residues. CDR3 region: CASSRDRGAYNEQFF. The DNA for the CDR3 is TGTGCCAGCAGCCGCGACAGGGGCGCCTACAATGAGCAGTTCTTC.

This clone was counted between two and nine times. Other DNA sequences within the sample encode an identical CDR3. This chain links TRBV18 with TRBJ1-2, with D perhaps matching TRBD1 (5 bases). V lost 3 bases and J 2 bases, leaving 7 bases between the germline ends. CDR1 and CDR2 from the germline V gene are KGHSH and LQKENI. The CDR3 runs to 13 residues. CDR3 residues: CASSPGGNYGYTF. The CDR3 DNA sequence: TGTGCCAGCTCACCTGGGGGGAACTATGGCTACACCTTC.

The V gene is TRBV13, the J gene TRBJ2-7, with D perhaps matching TRBD2 (6 bases). V was cut by 5 bases and J by 2 bases, with 16 bases left in between. Germline V gives CDR1 PRHDT, CDR2 FYEKMQ (reference sequence). The CDR3 is made up of 15 amino acids. The CDR3 here is CASSPTRTITYEQYF. CDR3 DNA sequence: TGTGCCAGCAGCCCGACTAGGACTATTACCTACGAGCAGTACTTC. The variable domain in full, with the rest retrieved from reference TRBV13 and TRBJ2-7, is AAGVIQSPRHLIKEKRETATLKCYPIPRHDTVYWYQQGPGQDPQFLISFYEKMQSDKGSIPDRFSAQQFSDYHSELNMSSLELGDSALYFCASSPTRTITYEQYFGPGTRLTVT.

The chain employs TRBV28 and TRBJ2-1, with TRBD1 identical over 10 bases. The CDR3 extends over 15 amino acids. Germline lookup yields CDR1 MDHEN and CDR2 SYDVKM. Germline trimming cut 6 bases from V and 4 bases from J; bases unmatched to any gene: 6. The CDR3 spells CASRGQGKAYNEQFF. The CDR3 DNA sequence: TGTGCCAGCAGGGGACAGGGGAAAGCTTACAATGAGCAGTTCTTC.

The chain is built from TRBV12-3 or TRBV12-4 and TRBJ2-7; 9 bases agree with TRBD1. The trim removed 5 bases at V and 5 bases at J, leaving 4 bases unmatched. The CDR3 has 13 residues. CDR3 coding DNA: TGTGCCAGCAGTCTAAGGACAGGGGACGAGCAGTACTTC. Translating it yields CASSLRTGDEQYF.

This clone was observed a handful of times. The chain combines TRBV15 with TRBJ2-2; D might be TRBD2 (5 bases). CDR3 length: 14 residues. Trimming took off 4 bases at V and 8 bases at J, with 14 bases between the two ends. CDR1 is LNHNV and CDR2 is YYDKDF in the germline V gene (reference sequence). The CDR3 here is CATSTGSRTGELFF. The CDR3 region has the DNA TGTGCCACCAGCACTGGGAGTCGAACGGGGGAGCTGTTTTTT.